Listed below are T cell receptor beta chains from one sample, sequenced in a study of T cells in Graves' hyperthyroidism and ophthalmopathy. TCRdb reprocessed the multiplex PCR reads via MiXCR and lists one record per CDR3 protein. The data contain about 570,000 distinct CDR3 sequences, roughly 15% of them singletons. The sample comprised blood. These receptors originate from a woman in her thirties or forties with Graves' hyperthyroidism. Both conserved end residues are trimmed from each CDR3. The order of the fields is V gene, J gene, clone size, D gene, CDR3 protein. D genes are given only for firm matches. Expanded clones get a size class; other rows say once, few or many, or leave the size out.

>TRBV6-1|TRBJ2-7|many|.
ASSRLGVDYEQY
>TRBV20-1|TRBJ2-7|many|.
SARDYRTYEQY
>TRBV2|TRBJ2-1|many|TRBD2
ASRGLTNEQF
>TRBV5-1|TRBJ1-1|many|.
ASSPSGFEAF
>TRBV24-1|TRBJ2-5|few|TRBD2
ATSASGRDETQY
>TRBV20-1|TRBJ1-2|many|TRBD1
SAPPDRGYYGYT
>TRBV12-3/TRBV12-4|TRBJ1-2|many|TRBD1
ASSSQQGANGYT
>TRBV19|TRBJ2-3|.|.
ASSSTRGVSTDTQY
>TRBV6-1|TRBJ1-5|few|.
ASILTGGLDSNQPQH
>TRBV30|TRBJ2-1|few|.
AWSMGGTYNEQF
>TRBV27|TRBJ2-5|many|.
ASSLSATRQETQY
>TRBV24-1|TRBJ2-2|many|.
ATSDFRRGAGELF
>TRBV12-3/TRBV12-4|TRBJ2-7|many|.
ASSLKRDISFYEQY
>TRBV7-8|TRBJ2-2|many|.
ASSHTNTGELF
>TRBV4-1|TRBJ1-1|.|.
ASSQSVNTEAF
>TRBV5-1|TRBJ2-3|many|.
ASSLAGRGADTQY
>TRBV7-9|TRBJ2-3|many|TRBD2
ASSYSGTSTDTQY
>TRBV29-1|TRBJ2-7|few|.
SVGSGTSYEQY
>TRBV5-1|TRBJ2-2|.|.
ASSLGASQAGELF
>TRBV28|TRBJ1-3|many|.
ATCSGDKLFPGVGNTIY
>TRBV5-1|TRBJ1-1|many|TRBD1
ASSYGTGFGTEAF
>TRBV4-1|TRBJ2-1|.|TRBD2
ASSHPKGLAVYNEQF
>TRBV28|TRBJ1-2|many|.
ASSLSLVTNYGYT
>TRBV6-5|TRBJ2-7|.|.
ASSYVGSYEQY
>TRBV5-1|TRBJ2-7|many|TRBD2
ASSGRGGGEQY
>TRBV6-1|TRBJ2-7|.|TRBD2
ASTLRQAGAGEQY
>TRBV28|TRBJ1-1|many|TRBD1
ASSPGGQGIAEAF
>TRBV20-1|TRBJ2-7|many|TRBD2
SARVSLAGGSEQY
>TRBV4-2|TRBJ2-1|.|TRBD2
ASSRPGLANNEQF
>TRBV10-3|TRBJ2-2|.|TRBD2
ATRLAELTSNTGELF
>TRBV5-6|TRBJ2-2|many|.
ASSLAGDLTNTGELF
>TRBV28|TRBJ2-4|many|TRBD2
ASSQGLAGGPTAKNIQY
>TRBV30|TRBJ2-7|.|TRBD2
VWSSGTHLSYEQY
>TRBV20-1|TRBJ1-1|many|.
SAKKDGMNTEAF
>TRBV24-1|TRBJ2-1|many|TRBD2
ATSDVAGEGYNEQF
>TRBV20-1|TRBJ2-5|many|TRBD2
SARDLAGVETQY
>TRBV24-1|TRBJ1-5|.|.
ATSVQGGQPQH
>TRBV2|TRBJ2-2|many|.
ASREQGGSTGELF
>TRBV19|TRBJ2-2|.|TRBD2
ASSIGSSGVLPTGELF
>TRBV4-2|TRBJ2-7|.|.
ASSQDLWGSKTNQY